Described below is a single TCR beta chain sequence and its context. What it binds is not known. This table comes from immunoSEQ multiplex PCR, and its TCRdb copy is limited to in-frame clones, with some not included. The data show more than 90,000 clones, around 92% seen once. The sample belongs to a study of graft-versus-host responses after intestinal transplantation. Study overall: Every recipient had anti-thymocyte globulin induction and roughly three years of tacrolimus plus steroids. Study-level results: With peak circulating GvH clone levels came an association with early post-transplant HvG declines. Ileal or blood samples showed some GvH clones first, and such clones were also found in recipient marrow. Allografts of patients with graft-donor T cell macrochimerism showed high graft-versus-host to host-versus-graft clone ratios.

With 5 bases removed from V and 0 bases from J, the gap between germline ends came to 11 bases. The CDR3 spans 13 residues. Germline CDR1 SQVTM, CDR2 ANQGSEA. The sample here was unstimulated CD8+ T cells sorted from spleen or lymph node cells, taken before transplant. This clonotype originated in a human donor who was the organ donor for an intestinal transplant. V gene TRBV29-1 combines with J gene TRBJ2-7, with TRBD1 as a possible D gene (6 bases). The CDR3 bases are TGCAGCGTTCGGACAGATGACTCCTACGAGCAGTACTTC. This encodes CSVRTDDSYEQYF.